The 15 T cell receptor beta chains below were found in one sample sequenced in a study of blood T cell repertoires in COVID-19. Sequenced by immunoSEQ multiplex PCR; TCRdb stores in-frame clones only, minus some. This sample has approximately 130,000 clones, with about 83% found just once. The sequencing sample was made of peripheral blood. All receptors come from a human donor in a cohort sampled during active COVID-19.

This clone was found a few times. The chain combines TRBV4-2 with TRBJ1-1; 8 bases map to TRBD1. The CDR3 totals 18 residues. CDR1 and CDR2 (germline): LGHNA, YNFKEQ. J gave up 3 bases and V 0 bases, and 12 bases lay outside the gene matches. CDR3 bases: TGTGCCAGCAGCCAAGAGGGGTTTTTGCGGACAGGGCACACTGAAGCTTTCTTT. Translating it yields CASSQEGFLRTGHTEAFF.

The V gene is TRBV14, the J gene TRBJ2-7; maybe TRBD1 (6 bases). The V gene's germline CDR1 is SGHDN and CDR2 FVKESK. CDR3 length: 14 amino acids. The V gene lost 4 bases and the J gene lost 3 bases, with 13 bases spanning the gap. The CDR3 bases are TGTGCCAGCAGCCCCCCCACGGACAGCTACGAGCAGTACTTC. Protein product: CASSPPTDSYEQYF.

Points on this clone: Other DNA variants within this sample encode the same CDR3. The DNA for the CDR3 is TGTGCCAGCAGTTACGGGACTAGCGGAATTTACGAGCAGTACTTC. Its translation: CASSYGTSGIYEQYF. V and J are TRBV6-5 and TRBJ2-7; 11 bases are a match to TRBD2. CDR1 and CDR2 (germline): MNHEY, SVGAGI. V trimming: 2 bases; J trimming: 4 bases; junction bases outside the gene matches: 4. The CDR3 is 15 amino acids.

This chain links TRBV6-6 with TRBJ1-4, with a weak D call TRBD1 (5 bases). The ends were cut back, 0 bases at V and 2 bases at J, with 10 bases in the middle. The CDR3 has 16 amino acids. Per germline, CDR1 MNHNY and CDR2 SVGAGI (reference sequence). CDR3 region: CASSYSIGATNEKLFF. The CDR3, as DNA: TGTGCCAGCAGTTACTCAATAGGGGCCACTAATGAAAAACTGTTTTTT.

This chain joins TRBV7-3 and TRBJ2-3; 7 bases are shared with TRBD2. The CDR3 contains 13 residues. V was pared by 2 bases and J by 8 bases, with 4 bases of the junction left unmatched. The V gene's germline CDR1 is SGHTA and CDR2 FQGTGA. The CDR3 spells CASSLGPSGTQYF. The CDR3 DNA follows: TGTGCCAGCAGCTTAGGGCCTAGCGGTACGCAGTATTTT.

This rearrangement joins TRBV20-1 to TRBJ1-4, with D unresolved. This CDR3 region has 16 residues. Per germline, CDR1 DFQATT and CDR2 SNEGSKA (reference sequence). V lost 3 bases, J lost 0 bases, and 14 bases lay in between. The CDR3, as DNA: TGCAGTGCTAGTACCGGGTCGGGGACAACTAATGAAAAACTGTTTTTT. This encodes CSASTGSGTTNEKLFF.

This chain uses TRBV24-1 with TRBJ2-1; 7 bases fit TRBD1. This CDR3 has 16 residues. From germline, CDR1 is KGHDR and CDR2 SFDVKD. V gave up 2 bases and J gave up 0 bases; unmatched junction bases: 3. DNA of the CDR3: TGTGCCACCAGTGATTCTCGACAGGGCTCCTACAATGAGCAGTTCTTC. This translates into CATSDSRQGSYNEQFF.

The rearrangement joins TRBV5-1 to TRBJ2-3, with 12 positions matching TRBD2. Germline CDR1 is SGHRS and CDR2 is YFSETQ. Trimming removed 1 base from V and 7 bases from J; junction bases left unmatched: 10. The CDR3 covers 17 residues. CDR3 DNA: TGCGCCAGCAGCTTGCTTCCTAGCGGGGGGGCAGGGAATACGCAGTATTTT. Translated: CASSLLPSGGAGNTQYF.

This chain uses TRBV7-6 with TRBJ1-1, with D possibly being TRBD1 (6 bases). Germline V gene lookup returns CDR1 SGHVS and CDR2 FNYEAQ. The CDR3 runs 14 residues. Trimming cost V 2 bases and J 4 bases, with 11 bases left between them. The CDR3 sequence is CASSLQGGPTEAFF. Written as DNA, the CDR3 is TGTGCCAGCAGCTTACAAGGGGGACCCACTGAAGCTTTCTTT.

V and J are TRBV3-1 (or the pseudogene TRBV3-2) and TRBJ2-5; 10 bases align to TRBD1. The V and J ends lost 4 bases and 5 bases, in that order; junction bases with no gene match: 19. Germline V gene data show CDR1 as LGHDT and CDR2 as YNNKEL (reference sequence). This CDR3 has 19 residues. This CDR3 is CASSPNIDATGGAWETQYF. CDR3 sequence (DNA): TGTGCCAGCAGCCCCAACATTGACGCGACAGGGGGCGCCTGGGAGACCCAGTACTTC.

This chain connects TRBV5-1 to TRBJ2-7; no reliable D call. CDR1 SGHRS and CDR2 YFSETQ come from the germline V gene. The CDR3 is 14 residues long. The V gene lost 1 base and the J gene lost 2 bases, with 10 bases spanning the gap. Here the CDR3 reads CASSLSQLAYEQYF. CDR3 bases: TGCGCCAGCAGCTTGTCACAGCTGGCCTACGAGCAGTACTTC.

There are a few counts of this clone. This chain joins TRBV27 and TRBJ2-2; 7 nucleotides match TRBD1. Germline lookup yields CDR1 MNHEY and CDR2 SMNVEV (reference sequence). The CDR3 consists of 13 residues. V lost 5 bases and J lost 6; bases outside the gene matches: 3. The CDR3 protein is CASSQTGPGELFF. DNA of the CDR3: TGTGCCAGCAGTCAGACAGGGCCCGGGGAGCTGTTTTTT.

The J gene is TRBJ1-3, the V gene TRBV5-1; TRBD1 matches at 8 bases. Germline trimming cut 3 bases from V and 4 bases from J; bases unmatched to any gene: 3. From germline, CDR1 is SGHRS and CDR2 YFSETQ. This CDR3 has 14 amino acids. DNA of the CDR3: TGCGCCAGCAGCTCAGGACAGGGAGGAAACACCATATATTTT. Protein: CASSSGQGGNTIYF. The variable domain in full, completed from reference TRBV5-1 and TRBJ1-3, reads KAGVTQTPRYLIKTRGQQVTLSCSPISGHRSVSWYQQTPGQGLQFLFEYFSETQRNKGNFPGRFSGRQFSNSRSEMNVSTLELGDSALYLCASSSGQGGNTIYFGEGSWLTVV.

The CDR3 reads CASSPYRTDYYGYTF. In DNA, the CDR3 is TGTGCCAGCTCACCATACCGGACAGACTACTATGGCTACACCTTC. The chain carries TRBV18 and TRBJ1-2; tentative D call: TRBD1 (6 bases). V was clipped by 2 bases and J by 3 bases, with 13 bases between them. There are 15 residues in the CDR3. Germline CDR1 KGHSH, CDR2 LQKENI.

A few counts support this clone. V usage is TRBV9 and J usage is TRBJ2-1; 8 nucleotides match TRBD2. The junction had 8 bases not matched to a gene; V was cut back by 3 bases and J by 6 bases. The CDR3 totals 15 residues. In germline, CDR1 is SGDLS, CDR2 YYNGEE. The CDR3 bases are TGTGCCAGCAGCGCAGTGTTACGGGGGGGCAATGAGCAGTTCTTC. Amino acid sequence: CASSAVLRGGNEQFF. The whole variable domain, filled in from reference TRBV9 and TRBJ2-1, reads DSGVTQTPKHLITATGQRVTLRCSPRSGDLSVYWYQQSLDQGLQFLIQYYNGEERAKGNILERFSAQQFPDLHSELNLSSLELGDSALYFCASSAVLRGGNEQFFGPGTRLTVL.